A selection of T cell receptor beta chains follows, all from one sample in a study of cytomegalovirus exposure and HLA in healthy donors. Data came from immunoSEQ multiplex PCR; TCRdb stores just in-frame clones and leaves some out. Of fewer than 250,000 clones listed, around 86% are singletons. Material for sequencing was PBMCs. These receptor sequences come from a woman aged 18-29 years in good health and CMV-seronegative. CDR3s leave out the opening cysteine and the closing phenylalanine or tryptophan.

11,TRBV21-1,TRBJ2-7,ASSRPRSYEQY
13,TRBV5-8,TRBJ2-1,ASSLRRGGNNEQF
15,TRBV11-2,TRBJ2-1,ASSLVVAGGGANEQF
9,TRBV27,TRBJ2-2,ASSKTGELF
13,TRBV4-1,TRBJ1-1,ASSQDNQGALLAF
13,TRBV10-3,TRBJ1-6,AISESGTAHSPLH
16,TRBV11-2,TRBJ2-1,ASSLEGGQVGWYNEQF
11,TRBV7-2,TRBJ1-2,ASSPIANYGYT
13,TRBV6-5,TRBJ1-1,ASTYWDRGDTEAF
11,TRBV2,TRBJ2-7,ASRQGESYEQY
13,TRBV2,TRBJ2-5,ASSEWEPIQETQY
19,TRBV5-1,TRBJ2-2,ASSLGGTSGLRSTGTGELF
12,TRBV27,TRBJ1-2,ASSSGGPNYGYT
16,TRBV7-9,TRBJ2-7,ASSLDGTASLVAYEQY
13,TRBV9,TRBJ2-3,ASTQGGEASDTQY
16,TRBV7-9,TRBJ1-2,ASSPVGGPKPGGNGYT
14,TRBV15,TRBJ1-5,ATRQDREVFFQPQH
14,TRBV7-9,TRBJ1-4,ASSLGMTGYNEKLF
12,TRBV7-9,TRBJ2-1,ASSRGLLSNEQF
14,TRBV19,TRBJ2-7,ASSIDLGTGMSEQY
13,TRBV5-1,TRBJ1-3,ASSLSGQSGNTIY
14,TRBV30,TRBJ2-3,AWSTGTGRGADTQY
14,TRBV11-2,TRBJ2-1,ASRTMGGRIYNEQF
11,TRBV7-3,TRBJ2-5,ASSRQTGETQY
13,TRBV18,TRBJ2-7,ASSGIGTRSREQY
10,TRBV27,TRBJ2-3,ASSSGTDTQY
12,TRBV5-4,TRBJ1-1,ASSLKGANTEAF
14,TRBV5-4,TRBJ1-3,ASSTSGQGAGNTIY
15,TRBV30,TRBJ2-3,AWSVAGTATLLDTQY
11,TRBV30,TRBJ1-4,AWSQGFNEKLF
13,TRBV5-1,TRBJ1-1,ASSLIPEGGTEAF
12,TRBV6-5,TRBJ2-1,ASSLTSGGNEQF
13,TRBV5-1,TRBJ2-7,ASSTSSGGAGEQY
10,TRBV18,TRBJ1-1,ASSPPASEAF
13,TRBV9,TRBJ1-1,ASSAPQGGHTEAF
10,TRBV25-1,TRBJ2-7,ASRDSIGEQY
11,TRBV7-9,TRBJ1-2,ASSLAALYGYT